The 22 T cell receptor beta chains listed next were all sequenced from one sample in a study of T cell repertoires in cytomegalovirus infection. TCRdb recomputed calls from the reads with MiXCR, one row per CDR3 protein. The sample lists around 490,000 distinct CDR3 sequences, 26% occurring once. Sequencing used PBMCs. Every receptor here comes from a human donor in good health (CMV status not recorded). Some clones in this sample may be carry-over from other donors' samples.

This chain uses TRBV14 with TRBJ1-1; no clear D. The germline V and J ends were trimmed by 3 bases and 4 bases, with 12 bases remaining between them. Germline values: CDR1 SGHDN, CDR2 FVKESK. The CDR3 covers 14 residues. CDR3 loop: CASSQHARLTEAFF. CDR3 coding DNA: TGTGCCAGCAGCCAGCATGCGCGGCTCACTGAAGCTTTCTTT.

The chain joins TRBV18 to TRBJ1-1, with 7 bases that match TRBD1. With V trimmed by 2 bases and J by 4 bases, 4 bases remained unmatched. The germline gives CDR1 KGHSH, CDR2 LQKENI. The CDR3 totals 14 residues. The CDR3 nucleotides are TGTGCCAGCTCACCAGAGGCAGGGGGCACTGAAGCTTTCTTT. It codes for CASSPEAGGTEAFF.

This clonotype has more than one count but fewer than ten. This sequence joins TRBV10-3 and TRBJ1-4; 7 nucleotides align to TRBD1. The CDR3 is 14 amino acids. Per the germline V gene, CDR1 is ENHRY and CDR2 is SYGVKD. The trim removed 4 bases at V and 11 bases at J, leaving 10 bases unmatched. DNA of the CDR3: TGTGCCATCAGTGGCCGACAGGGAAGCGGGAAACTGTTTTTT. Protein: CAISGRQGSGKLFF.

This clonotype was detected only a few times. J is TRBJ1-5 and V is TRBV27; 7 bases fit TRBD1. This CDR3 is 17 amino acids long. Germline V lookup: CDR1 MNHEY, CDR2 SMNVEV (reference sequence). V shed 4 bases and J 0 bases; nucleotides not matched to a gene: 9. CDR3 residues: CASSSETGLISNQPQHF. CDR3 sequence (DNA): TGTGCCAGCAGTTCAGAGACAGGGTTGATTAGCAATCAGCCCCAGCATTTT.

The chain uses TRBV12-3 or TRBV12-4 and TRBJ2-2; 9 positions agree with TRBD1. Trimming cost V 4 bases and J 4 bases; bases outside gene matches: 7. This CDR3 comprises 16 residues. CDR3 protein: CASSSSGTGTTGELFF. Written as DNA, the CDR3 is TGTGCCAGCAGTTCCTCCGGGACAGGGACCACCGGGGAGCTGTTTTTT.

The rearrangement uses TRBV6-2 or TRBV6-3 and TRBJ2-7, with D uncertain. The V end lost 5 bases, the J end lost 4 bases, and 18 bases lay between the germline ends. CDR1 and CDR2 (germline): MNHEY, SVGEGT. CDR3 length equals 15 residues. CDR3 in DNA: TGTGCCAGCAGTAATATACGGAGTTGGGGATACGAGCAGTACTTC. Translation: CASSNIRSWGYEQYF.

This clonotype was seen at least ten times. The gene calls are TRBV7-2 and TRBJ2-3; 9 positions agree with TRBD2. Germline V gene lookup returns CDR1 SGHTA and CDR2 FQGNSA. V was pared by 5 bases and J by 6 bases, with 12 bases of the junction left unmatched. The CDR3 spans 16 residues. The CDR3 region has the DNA TGTGCCAGCAGCCCCGAGCGGGTAGCGGGAGCGGATACGCAGTATTTT. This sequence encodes CASSPERVAGADTQYF.

CDR3 sequence reads: CASSPPTSVSSYNEQFF. The DNA for the CDR3 is TGTGCCAGCTCACCCCCAACTAGCGTCAGCTCCTACAATGAGCAGTTCTTC. The gene calls are TRBV18 and TRBJ2-1, with TRBD2 identical over 7 bases. CDR1 KGHSH and CDR2 LQKENI come from the germline V gene. This CDR3 contains 17 residues. V lost 3 bases to trimming and J lost 0 bases; unmatched junction nucleotides: 8.

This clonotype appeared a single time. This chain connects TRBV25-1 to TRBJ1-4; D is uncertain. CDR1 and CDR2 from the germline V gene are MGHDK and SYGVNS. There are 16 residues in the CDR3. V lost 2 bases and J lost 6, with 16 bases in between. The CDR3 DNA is TGTGCCAGCAGTGAACTGACCGGGCTTGCTTATGAAAAACTGTTTTTT. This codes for CASSELTGLAYEKLFF.

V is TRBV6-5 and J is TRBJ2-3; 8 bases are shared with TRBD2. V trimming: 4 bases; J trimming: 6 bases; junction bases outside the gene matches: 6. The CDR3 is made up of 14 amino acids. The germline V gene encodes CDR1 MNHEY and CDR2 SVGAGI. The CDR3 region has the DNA TGTGCCAGCAGTTGGGCGTTAGCGGGGGATACGCAGTATTTT. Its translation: CASSWALAGDTQYF.

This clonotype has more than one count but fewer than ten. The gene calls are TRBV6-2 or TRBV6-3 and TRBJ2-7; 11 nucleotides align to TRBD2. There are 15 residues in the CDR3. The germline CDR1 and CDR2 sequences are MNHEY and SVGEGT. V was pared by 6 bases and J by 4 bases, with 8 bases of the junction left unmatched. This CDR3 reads CASRATSGRRYEQYV. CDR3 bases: TGTGCCAGCAGAGCCACTAGCGGGAGACGGTACGAGCAGTACGTC.

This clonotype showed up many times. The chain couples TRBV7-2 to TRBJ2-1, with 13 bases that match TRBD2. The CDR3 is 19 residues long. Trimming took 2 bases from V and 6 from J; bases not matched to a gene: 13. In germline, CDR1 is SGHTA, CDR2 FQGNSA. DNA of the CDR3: TGTGCCAGCAGCTTATTACCGGGACTAGCGGGAACAAGTGGCAATGAGCAGTTCTTC. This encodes CASSLLPGLAGTSGNEQFF.

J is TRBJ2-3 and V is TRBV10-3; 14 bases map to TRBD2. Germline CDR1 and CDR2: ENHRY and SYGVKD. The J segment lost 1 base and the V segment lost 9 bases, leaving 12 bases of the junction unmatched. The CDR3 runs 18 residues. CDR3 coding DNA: TGTGCCATAGGGACTAGCGGGAGCCAAAGGGAGGGCACAGATACGCAGTATTTT. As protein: CAIGTSGSQREGTDTQYF.

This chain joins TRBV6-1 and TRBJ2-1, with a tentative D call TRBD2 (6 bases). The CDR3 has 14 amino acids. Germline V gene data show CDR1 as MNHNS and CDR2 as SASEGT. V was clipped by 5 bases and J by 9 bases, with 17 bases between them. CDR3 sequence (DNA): TGTGCCAGCAGTATAACTAGGGAGGTAGTTGAGCAGTTCTTC. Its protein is CASSITREVVEQFF.

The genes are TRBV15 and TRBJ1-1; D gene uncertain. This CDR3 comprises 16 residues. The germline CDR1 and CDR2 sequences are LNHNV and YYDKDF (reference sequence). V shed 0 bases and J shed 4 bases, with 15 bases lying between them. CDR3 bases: TGTGCCACCAGCAGAGAGGTTGCCACGGGAGGCACTGAAGCTTTCTTT. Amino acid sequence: CATSREVATGGTEAFF.

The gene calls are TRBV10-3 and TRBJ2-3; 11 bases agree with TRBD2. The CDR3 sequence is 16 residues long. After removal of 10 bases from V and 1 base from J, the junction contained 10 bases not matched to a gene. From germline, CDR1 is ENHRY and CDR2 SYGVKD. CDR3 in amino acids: CATRIAGGLRTDTQYF. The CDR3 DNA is TGTGCCACACGTATAGCGGGAGGGTTGCGCACAGATACGCAGTATTTT.

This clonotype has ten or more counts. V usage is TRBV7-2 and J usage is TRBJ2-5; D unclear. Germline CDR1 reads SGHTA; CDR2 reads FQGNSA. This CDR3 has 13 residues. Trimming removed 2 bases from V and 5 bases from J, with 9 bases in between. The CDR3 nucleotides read TGTGCCAGCAGCTTACAATATCGGGAGACCCAGTACTTC. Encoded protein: CASSLQYRETQYF. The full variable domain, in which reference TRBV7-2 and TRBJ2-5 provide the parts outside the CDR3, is GAGVSQSPSNKVTEKGKDVELRCDPISGHTALYWYRQSLGQGLEFLIYFQGNSAPDKSGLPSDRFSAERTGGSVSTLTIQRTQQEDSAVYLCASSLQYRETQYFGPGTRLLVL.

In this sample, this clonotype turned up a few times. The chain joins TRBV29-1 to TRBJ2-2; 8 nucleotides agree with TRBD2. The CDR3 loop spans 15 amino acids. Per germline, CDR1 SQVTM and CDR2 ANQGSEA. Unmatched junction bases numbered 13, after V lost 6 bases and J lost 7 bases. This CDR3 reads CSVVEAGDQIGELFF. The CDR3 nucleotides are TGCAGCGTCGTAGAAGCGGGAGATCAGATCGGGGAGCTGTTTTTT.

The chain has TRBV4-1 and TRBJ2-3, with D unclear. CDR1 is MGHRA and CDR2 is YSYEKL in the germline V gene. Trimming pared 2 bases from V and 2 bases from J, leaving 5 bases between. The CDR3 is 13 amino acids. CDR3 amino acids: CASSQLDTDTQYF. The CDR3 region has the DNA TGCGCCAGCAGCCAACTCGACACAGATACGCAGTATTTT.

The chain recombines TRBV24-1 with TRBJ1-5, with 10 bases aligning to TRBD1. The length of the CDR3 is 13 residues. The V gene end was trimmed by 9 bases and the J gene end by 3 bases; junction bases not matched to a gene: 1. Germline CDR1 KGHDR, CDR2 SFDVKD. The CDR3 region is CATGQGDNQPQHF. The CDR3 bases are TGTGCCACCGGACAGGGGGACAATCAGCCCCAGCATTTT.

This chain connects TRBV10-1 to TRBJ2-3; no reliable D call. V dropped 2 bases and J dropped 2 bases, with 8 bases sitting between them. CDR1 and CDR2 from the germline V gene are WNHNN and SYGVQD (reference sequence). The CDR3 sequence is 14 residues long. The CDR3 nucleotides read TGCGCCAGCAGTGAGAATCTAGACACAGATACGCAGTATTTT. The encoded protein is CASSENLDTDTQYF.

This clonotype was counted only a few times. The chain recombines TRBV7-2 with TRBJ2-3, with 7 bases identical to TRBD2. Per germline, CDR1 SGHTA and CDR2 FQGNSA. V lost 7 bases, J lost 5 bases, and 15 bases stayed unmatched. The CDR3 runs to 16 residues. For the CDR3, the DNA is TGTGCCAGCAAAAAAATTGGCGGGGGAATCCAAGATACGCAGTATTTT. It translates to CASKKIGGGIQDTQYF.